Listed here are 7 T cell receptor delta chains from one sample, sequenced in a study of gamma-delta T cells after stem cell transplantation. TCRdb reprocessed the RT-PCR reads using CATT. The sample lists about 1,000 delta-chain clones, over 10% occurring once. The material sequenced was gamma-delta T cells. The receptor set was obtained from a human donor. It is not recorded whose cells these are; they may come from a transplant donor.

Only a few counts were recorded for this clone. The CDR3 sequence: CAFNRKPTLRGRGDTRGNTDKLIF. In DNA, the CDR3 is TGTGCCTTTAATCGGAAACCCACACTACGGGGAAGGGGGGATACGCGGGGGAACACCGATAAACTCATCTTT. The chain joins TRDV3 to TRDJ1; 10 nucleotides agree with TRDD3. The J gene, not given by TCRdb, was assigned here from a germline match of the nucleotide sequence. The CDR3 consists of 24 residues. In germline, CDR1 is TVYSNPD, CDR2 GDNSRS (reference sequence). V dropped 1 base and J dropped 0; count of bases not matched to a gene: 32. Supplemented by reference TRDV3 and TRDJ1, the full variable domain reads CDKVTQSSPDQTVASGSEVVLLCTYDTVYSNPDLFWYRIRPDYSFQFVFYGDNSRSEGADFTQGRFSVKHILTQKAFHLVISPVRTEDSATYYCAFNRKPTLRGRGDTRGNTDKLIFGKGTRVTVEP.

This chain links TRDV2 with TRDJ1; 9 bases match TRDD3. TCRdb gives no J gene; it was assigned here by matching the DNA to germline. V gave up 0 bases and J gave up 1 base; unmatched junction bases: 11. Germline V gene lookup returns CDR1 GEAIGNYY and CDR2 EKD. The CDR3 covers 18 residues. The DNA for the CDR3 is TGTGCCTGTGACACCGTGGCGGGGGATACCCATGCCACCGATAAACTCATCTTT. Translating it yields CACDTVAGDTHATDKLIF.

The chain combines TRDV2 with TRDJ1; possible D gene TRDD3, 6 bases. TCRdb is silent on the J gene; assignment here came from matching the DNA to germline. The CDR3 runs to 16 residues. Germline values: CDR1 GEAIGNYY, CDR2 EKD. Trimming took 3 bases from V and 0 from J, leaving 16 bases between them. CDR3 nucleotide sequence: TGTGCCTGTGACCCTGTGGGGGTTGCATACACCGATAAACTCATCTTT. Translation: CACDPVGVAYTDKLIF.

Concerning this clone itself: The protein that TCRdb holds for this DNA derives from a much larger clone and differs from the translated DNA at residue 10, which likely indicates a read error; the protein shown here is translated from the DNA. V usage is TRDV2 and J usage is TRDJ1, with 8 nucleotides matching TRDD3. The germline CDR1 and CDR2 sequences are GEAIGNYY and EKD. The CDR3 has 17 amino acids. CDR3 nucleotides: TGCGCCTGTGACACCGTACTGGGGGCCCGGGTCACCGATAAACTCATCTTT. Amino acids: CACDTVLGARVTDKLIF.

In this sample, this clone turned up a few times. TCRdb pairs this DNA with a much larger clone's protein that differs at residue 9, likely a read error; the protein shown was translated from the DNA. The chain links TRDV2 to TRDJ1; TRDD3 matches at 7 bases. The CDR3 extends over 17 amino acids. The germline V gene has CDR1 GEAIGNYY and CDR2 EKD. The trim removed 0 bases at V and 1 base at J, leaving 10 bases unmatched. The CDR3 nucleotides are TGTGCCTGTGACACCGTACTGGGGACCCCGGTCACCGATAAACTCATCTTT. It yields the protein CACDTVLGTPVTDKLIF.

This clone was counted only a few times. This chain joins TRDV2 and TRDJ1, with 11 positions matching TRDD3. Germline CDR1 GEAIGNYY, CDR2 EKD. Trimming took 0 bases from V and 3 from J; bases not matched to a gene: 14. The CDR3 sequence is 19 residues long. CDR3 nucleotides: TGTGCCTGTGACACCGTAGCCGTACTGGGGGATATAGGTCCCGATAAACTCATCTTT. It is translated as CACDTVAVLGDIGPDKLIF.

There are a few counts of this clone. A single base is all that separates this from a far larger clone, so a read error is likely. This sample includes further DNA sequences coding for the same CDR3. The V call is TRDV2, the J call TRDJ1; 7 bases are a match to TRDD3. V lost 3 bases to trimming and J lost 7 bases; unmatched junction nucleotides: 13. Germline V CDR1 and CDR2: GEAIGNYY, EKD. The CDR3 length is 15 residues. CDR3 DNA: TGTGCCTGTGACTACCTACGTGGGGGAATGAGTAAACTCATCTTT. Residues: CACDYLRGGMSKLIF.